This T cell receptor (beta chain) was sequenced in a study of Graves' ophthalmopathy and Graves' hyperthyroidism. Many counts were recorded for this clonotype. With V trimmed by 6 bases and J by 5 bases, 11 bases remained unmatched. The V gene's germline CDR1 is SQVTM and CDR2 ANQGSEA. There are 15 residues in the CDR3. Using RNA transcripts, the TCR beta CDR3 regions were amplified. First-round RT-PCR relied on HTBI primers, and a second-round multiplex PCR came next. A single record per CDR3 protein comes from TCRdb applying MiXCR to the multiplex PCR reads. Of roughly 350,000 distinct CDR3 sequences in the sample, about a sixth were seen once.

This TCR derives from an adult woman with stable Graves' hyperthyroidism. Sequenced input: peripheral blood. The chain recombines TRBV29-1 with TRBJ2-5; 11 bases match TRBD1. Here the CDR3 reads CSVAAGTGGVETQYF. CDR3 bases: TGCAGCGTCGCCGCCGGGACAGGGGGAGTGGAGACCCAGTACTTC.